This T cell receptor (beta chain) is drawn from a study of blood T cell repertoires in COVID-19. Study processing details: Reference gene primer amplification in the assay estimated nucleated cell counts. Sequencing was performed with immunoSEQ multiplex PCR; in TCRdb, only in-frame clones are kept and a portion is missing. V, J and clone size reflect that table, while D and trimming were determined from the DNA. Of 130,000 to 150,000 clones detected, about nine tenths appear once; the ten largest clones hold 2% to 2.5%. The V end was cut by 6 bases, the J end by 5 bases, with 11 bases between. The CDR3 sequence is 13 residues long. CDR1 LGHNT and CDR2 FRNRAP come from the germline V gene.

The sample comprised peripheral blood. The clonotype comes from a human donor in a cohort sampled during active COVID-19. V gene TRBV12-5 combines with J gene TRBJ2-1; D uncertain. CDR3 sequence reads: CASGPALDNEQFF. The CDR3 coding sequence is TGTGCTAGTGGCCCAGCGTTGGACAATGAGCAGTTCTTC.